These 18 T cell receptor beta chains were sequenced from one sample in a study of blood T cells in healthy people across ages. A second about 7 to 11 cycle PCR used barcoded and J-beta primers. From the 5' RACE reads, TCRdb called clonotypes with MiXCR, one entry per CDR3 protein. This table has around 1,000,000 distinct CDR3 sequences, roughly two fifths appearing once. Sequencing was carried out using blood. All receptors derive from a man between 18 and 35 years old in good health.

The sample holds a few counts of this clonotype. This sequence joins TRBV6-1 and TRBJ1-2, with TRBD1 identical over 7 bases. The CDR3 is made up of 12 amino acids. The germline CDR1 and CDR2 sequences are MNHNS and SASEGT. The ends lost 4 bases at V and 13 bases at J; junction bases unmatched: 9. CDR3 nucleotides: TGTGCCAGCAGTGTTATCACAGGGGAGGCCACCTTC. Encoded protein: CASSVITGEATF.

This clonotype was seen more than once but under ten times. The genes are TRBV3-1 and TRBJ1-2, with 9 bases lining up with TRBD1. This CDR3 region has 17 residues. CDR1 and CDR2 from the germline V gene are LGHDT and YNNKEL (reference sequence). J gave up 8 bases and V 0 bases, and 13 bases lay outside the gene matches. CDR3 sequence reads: CASSQDVDRGGRKGYTF. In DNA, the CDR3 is TGTGCCAGCAGCCAAGATGTGGACAGGGGAGGACGGAAGGGCTACACCTTC.

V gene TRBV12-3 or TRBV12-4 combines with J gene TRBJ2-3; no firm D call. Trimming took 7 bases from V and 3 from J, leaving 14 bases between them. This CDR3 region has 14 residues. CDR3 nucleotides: TGTGCCAGCACTTTGACGTCCCCAACAGATACGCAGTATTTT. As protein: CASTLTSPTDTQYF.

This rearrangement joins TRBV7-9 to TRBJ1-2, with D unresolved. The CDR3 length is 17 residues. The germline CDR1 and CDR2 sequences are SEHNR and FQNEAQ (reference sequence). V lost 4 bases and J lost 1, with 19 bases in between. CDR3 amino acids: CASSSPAHRVLNYGYTF. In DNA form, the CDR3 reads TGTGCCAGCAGCTCCCCCGCGCACCGGGTACTTAACTATGGCTACACCTTC.

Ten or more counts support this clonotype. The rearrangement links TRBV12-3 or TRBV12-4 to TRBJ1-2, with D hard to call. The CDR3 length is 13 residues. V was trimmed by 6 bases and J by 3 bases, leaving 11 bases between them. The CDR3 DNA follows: TGTGCCAGCAGCTTATCGCGAGACTATGGCTACACCTTC. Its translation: CASSLSRDYGYTF.

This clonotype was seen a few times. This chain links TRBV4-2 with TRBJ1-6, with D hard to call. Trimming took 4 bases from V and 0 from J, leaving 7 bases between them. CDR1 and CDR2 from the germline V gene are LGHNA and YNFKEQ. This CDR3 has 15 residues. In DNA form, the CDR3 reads TGTGCCAGCAGCCCCGTTTACTCCTATAATTCACCCCTCCACTTT. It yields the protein CASSPVYSYNSPLHF.

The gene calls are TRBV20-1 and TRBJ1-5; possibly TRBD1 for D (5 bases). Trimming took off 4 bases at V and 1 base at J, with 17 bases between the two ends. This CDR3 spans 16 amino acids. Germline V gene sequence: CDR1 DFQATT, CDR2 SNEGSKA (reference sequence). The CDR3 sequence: CSATQDQGVSNQPQHF. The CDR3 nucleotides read TGCAGTGCTACCCAGGACCAGGGCGTGAGCAATCAGCCCCAGCATTTT.

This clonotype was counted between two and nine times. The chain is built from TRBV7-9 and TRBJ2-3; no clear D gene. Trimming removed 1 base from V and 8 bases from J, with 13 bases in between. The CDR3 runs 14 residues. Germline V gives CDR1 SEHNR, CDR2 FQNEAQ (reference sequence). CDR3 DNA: TGTGCCAGCAGCTTAGTAGAGACTTTGGGTACGCAGTATTTT. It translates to CASSLVETLGTQYF.

In DNA, the CDR3 is TGTGCCATCAGTGGGACAGCAGACTATGGCTACACCTTC. Protein sequence: CAISGTADYGYTF. The chain uses TRBV10-3 and TRBJ1-2; D is perhaps TRBD1 (6 bases). The V gene lost 4 bases and the J gene lost 3 bases, with 9 bases spanning the gap. The length of the CDR3 is 13 residues. In germline, CDR1 is ENHRY, CDR2 SYGVKD.

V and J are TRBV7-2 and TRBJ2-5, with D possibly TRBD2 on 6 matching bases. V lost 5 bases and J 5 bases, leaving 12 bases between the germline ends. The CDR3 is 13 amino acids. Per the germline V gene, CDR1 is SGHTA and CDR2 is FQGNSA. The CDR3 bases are TGTGCCAGCAGCCCCTGGGCGGGGGAGACCCAGTACTTC. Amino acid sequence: CASSPWAGETQYF.

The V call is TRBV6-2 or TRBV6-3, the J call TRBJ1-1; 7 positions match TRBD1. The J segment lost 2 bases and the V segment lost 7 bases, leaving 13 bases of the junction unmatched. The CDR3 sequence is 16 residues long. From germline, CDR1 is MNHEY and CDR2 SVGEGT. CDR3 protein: CASTGGTVAANTEAFF. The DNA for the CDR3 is TGTGCCAGCACCGGGGGGACAGTGGCGGCTAACACTGAAGCTTTCTTT.

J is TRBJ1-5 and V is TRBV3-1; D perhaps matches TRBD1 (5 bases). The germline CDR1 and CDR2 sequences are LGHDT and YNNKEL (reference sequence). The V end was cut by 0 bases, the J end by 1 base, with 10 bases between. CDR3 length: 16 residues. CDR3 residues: CASSQDPTGSNQPQHF. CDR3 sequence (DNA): TGTGCCAGCAGCCAAGATCCCACAGGAAGCAATCAGCCCCAGCATTTT.

CDR3 DNA: TGTGCCACCAGTAGTAACGCGCTCTCAGGGAATGAGCAGTACTTC. This translates into CATSSNALSGNEQYF. The chain has TRBV24-1 and TRBJ2-7; perhaps TRBD1 as D (5 bases). The CDR3 sequence is 15 residues long. V lost 6 bases and J lost 7, with 21 bases in between. Germline V gene sequence: CDR1 KGHDR, CDR2 SFDVKD.

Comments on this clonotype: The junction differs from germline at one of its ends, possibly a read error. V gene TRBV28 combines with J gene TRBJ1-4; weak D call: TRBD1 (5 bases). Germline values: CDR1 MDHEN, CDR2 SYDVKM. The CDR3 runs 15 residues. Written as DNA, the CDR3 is TGTGCCAGCAGGCAGGGCCCTGCAACTAAGGAAAAACTGTTTTTT. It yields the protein CASRQGPATKEKLFF.

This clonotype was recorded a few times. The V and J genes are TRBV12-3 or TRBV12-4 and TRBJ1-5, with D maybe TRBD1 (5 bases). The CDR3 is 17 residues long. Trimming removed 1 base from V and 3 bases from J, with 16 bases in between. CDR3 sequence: CASSLGFGQGNNQPQHF. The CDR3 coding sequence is TGTGCCAGCAGTTTAGGGTTTGGGCAGGGTAACAATCAGCCCCAGCATTTT.

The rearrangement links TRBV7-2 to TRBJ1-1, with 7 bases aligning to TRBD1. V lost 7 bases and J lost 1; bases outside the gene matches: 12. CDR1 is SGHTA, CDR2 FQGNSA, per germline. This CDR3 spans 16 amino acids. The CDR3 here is CASTSHLGQRNTEAFF. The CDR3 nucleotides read TGTGCCAGCACTTCCCACCTGGGACAGCGGAACACTGAAGCTTTCTTT.

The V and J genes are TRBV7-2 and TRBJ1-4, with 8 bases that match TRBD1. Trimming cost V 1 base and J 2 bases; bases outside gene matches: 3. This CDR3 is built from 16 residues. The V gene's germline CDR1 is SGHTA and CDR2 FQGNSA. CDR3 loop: CASSLVGQGTNEKLFF. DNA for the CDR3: TGTGCCAGCAGCTTAGTTGGACAGGGTACTAATGAAAAACTGTTTTTT.

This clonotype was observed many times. The CDR3 protein is CASSVEFAETQYF. CDR3 nucleotides: TGTGCCAGCAGCGTAGAGTTCGCAGAGACCCAGTACTTC. The V call is TRBV9, the J call TRBJ2-5; unclear D gene. Trimming shortened V by 0 bases and J by 4 bases, and 7 bases separated the two germline ends. The CDR3 sequence is 13 residues long. The V gene's germline CDR1 is SGDLS and CDR2 YYNGEE.